This entry is about one TCR beta chain. Its antigen is unidentified. A read error may explain this, as a much larger clone is one base away. This sample was taken from a study of lung T cells in sarcoidosis with Löfgren's syndrome. CDR3 length: 15 amino acids. Germline V gene sequence: CDR1 MDHEN, CDR2 SYDVKM. One entry per CDR3 protein results from TCRdb running MiXCR on the reads. The data hold about 19,000 distinct CDR3 sequences, with roughly 23% observed a single time. Study results and caveats: Löfgren's syndrome patients reportedly showed greatest TRAV12-1 and TRBV2 expansion versus controls.

The chain recombines TRBV28 with TRBJ2-7; perhaps D is TRBD1 or TRBD2 (7 bases each). The sequenced material came from CD4+ T cells from bronchoalveolar lavage. This clonotype originated in a human donor with sarcoidosis (Löfgren's syndrome or another form), or a control subject (not recorded which). The CDR3 sequence is CASSPGQAGEYEQHF. Written as DNA, the CDR3 is TGTGCCAGCAGTCCTGGACAGGCGGGGGAGTACGAGCAGCACTTC.